This T cell receptor (beta chain) was obtained from a study of shared clonotypes between healthy human individuals. Overall study context: A couple of female and three male donors aged 18 to 49 were enrolled.

A note on this clone: The same CDR3 can be traced to other DNA sequences in this sample.

Produced via immunoSEQ multiplex PCR; TCRdb's table is partial and in-frame only. The sample lists about 2.4 million clones; 90% to 95% were seen once. The V gene end was trimmed by 0 bases and the J gene end by 7 bases; junction bases not matched to a gene: 3. Germline-derived CDR1 and CDR2 are SGHRS and YFSETQ. This CDR3 is built from 14 residues. V is TRBV5-1 and J is TRBJ1-4, with TRBD1 identical over 7 bases. The source of this sequence is a man in his late teens or twenties in good health. Some clones in this sample may be carry-over from other donors' samples. Sequencing was performed on naive CD4+ T cells from PBMCs. Sample subset: CD45RA+ positively selected. Written as DNA, the CDR3 is TGCGCCAGCAGCTTGGAGGGGGCAGGTGAAAAACTGTTTTTT. It encodes CASSLEGAGEKLFF.